Listed here are 24 T cell receptor beta chains from one sample, sequenced in a study of blood T cell repertoires in COVID-19. The repertoire was sequenced with immunoSEQ multiplex PCR; TCRdb's copy has only in-frame clones and lacks some. The data contain about 120,000 clones, around four fifths of them singletons. Sequenced sample: peripheral blood. Receptors originate from a human donor in a cohort sampled during active COVID-19.

This clone was detected a few times. The chain carries TRBV5-6 and TRBJ1-2; TRBD1 agrees at 8 bases. The CDR3 runs to 15 residues. The germline V gene has CDR1 SGHDT and CDR2 YYEEEE. V trimming: 5 bases; J trimming: 4 bases; junction bases outside the gene matches: 10. CDR3 nucleotides: TGTGCCAGCAGACCTCAGACAGGGGAACCCTATGGCTACACCTTC. Residues: CASRPQTGEPYGYTF.

The chain has TRBV4-1 and TRBJ2-2, with TRBD1 as a possible D gene (5 bases). This CDR3 has 14 residues. V shed 3 bases and J shed 5 bases, with 10 bases lying between them. From germline, CDR1 is MGHRA and CDR2 YSYEKL. The CDR3 sequence: CASSHPGWTGELFF. The CDR3, as DNA: TGCGCCAGCAGCCACCCAGGGTGGACCGGGGAGCTGTTTTTT.

The rearrangement uses TRBV18 and TRBJ2-3, with D possibly TRBD2 on 6 matching bases. Trimming took off 4 bases at V and 0 bases at J, with 14 bases between the two ends. Germline V gene data show CDR1 as KGHSH and CDR2 as LQKENI. The CDR3 is made up of 16 amino acids. The CDR3 coding sequence is TGTGCCAGCTCACGCTTAGCGGCTCATAGCACAGATACGCAGTATTTT. Translating it yields CASSRLAAHSTDTQYF.

In this sample, this clone turned up a few times. CDR3 DNA sequence: TGTGCCAGCAGCCGGGACACCCCAGGGGAGCGATACTTC. Protein product: CASSRDTPGERYF. V and J are TRBV7-2 and TRBJ2-7; TRBD1 might be the D (6 bases). The V end was cut by 5 bases, the J end by 13 bases, with 21 bases between. The CDR3 is 13 residues long. From germline, CDR1 is SGHTA and CDR2 FQGNSA.

The chain joins TRBV9 to TRBJ1-2; a weak D match, TRBD1 (5 bases). V lost 2 bases, J lost 7 bases, and 15 bases lay in between. CDR1 SGDLS and CDR2 YYNGEE come from the germline V gene. The CDR3 has 14 residues. CDR3 residues: CASSVAGNFPGYTF. CDR3 bases: TGTGCCAGCAGCGTGGCAGGGAATTTTCCTGGCTACACCTTC.

The chain recombines TRBV29-1 with TRBJ2-7; D gene uncertain. The CDR3 spans 12 residues. Trimming took 5 bases from V and 0 from J, leaving 8 bases between them. Germline values: CDR1 SQVTM, CDR2 ANQGSEA. The CDR3 spells CSVSGGSYEQYF. DNA for the CDR3: TGCAGCGTTAGTGGCGGCTCCTACGAGCAGTACTTC.

In its sample, this clone was seen once. The chain combines TRBV4-1 with TRBJ2-1; 8 positions match TRBD1. V dropped 1 base and J dropped 4; count of bases not matched to a gene: 6. The germline V gene has CDR1 MGHRA and CDR2 YSYEKL. CDR3 size: 16 residues. The CDR3 DNA sequence: TGCGCCAGCAGCCAAGCGGACAGGGCGTCATACAATGAGCAGTTCTTC. Translation gives CASSQADRASYNEQFF.

This chain joins TRBV9 and TRBJ1-2, with TRBD1 matching 9 bases. The trim removed 0 bases at V and 3 bases at J, leaving 12 bases unmatched. Germline assignment: CDR1 SGDLS and CDR2 YYNGEE. The CDR3 sequence is 18 residues long. This chain's CDR3 is CASSVDGRNRGRDYGYTF. Here the CDR3 DNA reads TGTGCCAGCAGCGTAGACGGCCGGAACAGGGGGCGCGACTATGGCTACACCTTC. Based on the CDR3 plus reference TRBV9 and TRBJ1-2, the full variable domain is DSGVTQTPKHLITATGQRVTLRCSPRSGDLSVYWYQQSLDQGLQFLIQYYNGEERAKGNILERFSAQQFPDLHSELNLSSLELGDSALYFCASSVDGRNRGRDYGYTFGSGTRLTVV.

CDR3 sequence: CASSPASGNEKLFF. CDR3 DNA: TGTGCCAGCAGCCCAGCGAGCGGTAATGAAAAACTGTTTTTT. This rearrangement joins TRBV28 to TRBJ1-4; no firm D call. Germline V gene lookup returns CDR1 MDHEN and CDR2 SYDVKM. V shed 6 bases and J shed 4 bases, with 12 bases lying between them. This CDR3 is built from 14 residues.

This clone has just a few counts. CDR3 region: CASSQDQPNPGGRIFLGANVLTF. Written as DNA, the CDR3 is TGTGCCAGCAGCCAAGATCAACCCAACCCCGGGGGACGGATATTTCTGGGGGCCAACGTCCTGACTTTC. The chain joins TRBV14 to TRBJ2-6, with D maybe TRBD2 (6 bases). Per the germline V gene, CDR1 is SGHDN and CDR2 is FVKESK. This CDR3 has 23 amino acids. V lost 0 bases to trimming and J lost 4 bases, with 31 bases between them.

This chain links TRBV28 with TRBJ1-1, with 7 bases that match TRBD1. CDR1 MDHEN and CDR2 SYDVKM come from the germline V gene. This CDR3 is built from 14 residues. V lost 2 bases and J lost 7; bases outside the gene matches: 7. For the CDR3, the DNA is TGTGCCAGCAGTTTAGACAGGGAATTCGTTGAAGCTTTCTTT. This translates into CASSLDREFVEAFF.

The chain carries TRBV19 and TRBJ1-5; 7 bases match TRBD1. Germline CDR1 and CDR2: LNHDA and SQIVND (reference sequence). Trimming took 4 bases from V and 3 from J; bases not matched to a gene: 6. CDR3 length: 15 amino acids. The CDR3 DNA follows: TGTGCCAGTAGTACCCGGACAGGTTACAATCAGCCCCAGCATTTT. Translating it yields CASSTRTGYNQPQHF.

The chain uses TRBV6-9 and TRBJ2-5; maybe TRBD1 (5 bases). Germline values: CDR1 MNHGY, CDR2 SVAAGI. The CDR3 has 18 amino acids. V shed 6 bases and J shed 4 bases, with 27 bases lying between them. CDR3 residues: CASRSISAEDRQGETQYF. The CDR3 bases are TGTGCCAGCAGATCCATATCCGCCGAGGACCGGCAGGGAGAGACCCAGTACTTC.

This chain uses TRBV19 with TRBJ1-5; tentative D call: TRBD1 (5 bases). The V and J ends lost 10 bases and 0 bases respectively, with 10 bases between them. Germline V gene data show CDR1 as LNHDA and CDR2 as SQIVND (reference sequence). The CDR3 runs 13 residues. This CDR3 is CATTGGSNQPQHF. Written as DNA, the CDR3 is TGTGCCACCACGGGGGGTAGCAATCAGCCCCAGCATTTT. Looking up the rest from reference TRBV19 and TRBJ1-5 gives the full variable domain: DGGITQSPKYLFRKEGQNVTLSCEQNLNHDAMYWYRQDPGQGLRLIYYSQIVNDFQKGDIAEGYSVSREKKESFPLTVTSAQKNPTAFYLCATTGGSNQPQHFGDGTRLSIL.

The V gene is TRBV12-3 or TRBV12-4, the J gene TRBJ2-7, with D maybe TRBD2 (6 bases). The CDR3 length is 12 residues. The V end lost 6 bases, the J end lost 7 bases, and 13 bases lay between the germline ends. The CDR3 nucleotides are TGTGCCAGCAGACCCGACCGGGGGGAGCAGTACTTC. It is translated as CASRPDRGEQYF.

The chain has TRBV6-5 and TRBJ1-5, with 7 bases that match TRBD1. The germline V gene has CDR1 MNHEY and CDR2 SVGAGI. V dropped 10 bases and J dropped 0; count of bases not matched to a gene: 3. The CDR3 totals 13 residues. The CDR3 loop is CATQGNSNQPQHF. As DNA, the CDR3 is TGTGCCACACAGGGGAATAGCAATCAGCCCCAGCATTTT.

V is TRBV4-2 and J is TRBJ2-7, with a tentative D call TRBD2 (7 bases). V shed 1 base and J shed 4 bases, with 14 bases lying between them. CDR3 length equals 15 residues. The germline gives CDR1 LGHNA, CDR2 YNFKEQ. The CDR3 DNA is TGTGCCAGCAGCCAAGGTACGGGGGGCCAATACGAGCAGTACTTC. Residues: CASSQGTGGQYEQYF.

The J gene is TRBJ1-2, the V gene TRBV28; D is possibly TRBD1 (5 bases). The CDR3 covers 14 residues. The V end was cut by 7 bases, the J end by 0 bases, with 12 bases between. Germline V gene data show CDR1 as MDHEN and CDR2 as SYDVKM. As DNA, the CDR3 is TGTGCCAGCACTCTCCGGGGGGCTAACTATGGCTACACCTTC. Its translation is CASTLRGANYGYTF.

The chain combines TRBV3-1 (or the pseudogene TRBV3-2) with TRBJ2-5; the match to TRBD2 covers 7 bases. The V and J ends lost 0 bases and 3 bases, in that order; junction bases with no gene match: 4. Per germline, CDR1 LGHDT and CDR2 YNNKEL (reference sequence). The CDR3 runs to 15 residues. The CDR3 loop reads CASSQDPAGKETQYF. The CDR3 nucleotides are TGTGCCAGCAGCCAAGATCCAGCGGGGAAAGAGACCCAGTACTTC.

This clone showed up just a few times. The gene calls are TRBV19 and TRBJ1-1; D gene uncertain. The V gene's germline CDR1 is LNHDA and CDR2 SQIVND (reference sequence). The V gene lost 3 bases and the J gene lost 1 base, with 6 bases spanning the gap. This CDR3 spans 13 amino acids. CDR3: CASSITANTEAFF. CDR3 DNA: TGTGCCAGTAGTATTACAGCGAACACTGAAGCTTTCTTT.

The chain links TRBV20-1 to TRBJ1-6; D might be TRBD1 (5 bases). CDR1 is DFQATT, CDR2 SNEGSKA, per germline (reference sequence). The CDR3 is 13 amino acids. V shed 3 bases and J shed 10 bases, with 13 bases lying between them. The CDR3, as DNA: TGCAGTGCTAGTCGGGGGGTGGGATCACCCCTCCACTTT. Protein product: CSASRGVGSPLHF.

V and J are TRBV3-1 (or the pseudogene TRBV3-2) and TRBJ2-5; 8 bases map to TRBD2. Germline V lookup: CDR1 LGHDT, CDR2 YNNKEL (reference sequence). The CDR3 has 17 residues. The CDR3 DNA reads as TGTCCCCCCACCCACGGGGGCGGGGGGCCCACGGGAGAGACCCAGTACTTC. This encodes CPPTHGGGGPTGETQYF.

The V gene is TRBV15, the J gene TRBJ1-2, with TRBD1 matching over 7 bases. V lost 0 bases and J lost 0; bases outside the gene matches: 4. There are 16 residues in the CDR3. Germline lookup yields CDR1 LNHNV and CDR2 YYDKDF (reference sequence). Here the CDR3 DNA reads TGTGCCACCAGCAGAGACCCGGGACAGACTAACTATGGCTACACCTTC. Translating it yields CATSRDPGQTNYGYTF. Drawing the rest from reference TRBV15 and TRBJ1-2, the complete variable domain is DAMVIQNPRYQVTQFGKPVTLSCSQTLNHNVMYWYQQKSSQAPKLLFHYYDKDFNNEADTPDNFQSRRPNTSFCFLDIRSPGLGDTAMYLCATSRDPGQTNYGYTFGSGTRLTVV.

The chain couples TRBV19 to TRBJ2-1; 13 bases align to TRBD2. CDR1 and CDR2 from the germline V gene are LNHDA and SQIVND (reference sequence). V shed 4 bases and J 4 bases; nucleotides not matched to a gene: 4. CDR3 length: 16 amino acids. CDR3 sequence: CASSTLAGGFYNEQFF. In DNA form, the CDR3 reads TGTGCCAGTAGTACACTAGCGGGGGGGTTTTACAATGAGCAGTTCTTC.